Shown below are 32 T cell receptor beta chains from a single sample sequenced in a study of cytomegalovirus exposure and HLA in healthy donors. 60 Vbeta and 13 Jbeta primers were used in PCR. Only in-frame clones appear in the TCRdb table, and some are missing; sequencing was by immunoSEQ multiplex PCR. This repertoire shows about 180,000 clones, around 82% found once; its top ten account for 2.5%. The sequenced sample was PBMCs. These receptors were obtained from a woman in her twenties or thirties in good health and CMV-seropositive.

This chain connects TRBV7-6 to TRBJ2-1; 7 bases align to TRBD2. The CDR3 is made up of 13 amino acids. Germline V lookup: CDR1 SGHVS, CDR2 FNYEAQ. The trim removed 1 base at V and 10 bases at J, leaving 4 bases unmatched. CDR3 DNA sequence: TGTGCCAGCAGCTTAGGACTAGCATCAGAGCAGTTCTTC. This encodes CASSLGLASEQFF.

The table lists this clone with a count of one. The chain joins TRBV6-6 to TRBJ1-6, with TRBD1 matching 8 bases. This CDR3 comprises 16 residues. The germline gives CDR1 MNHNY, CDR2 SVGAGI (reference sequence). After removal of 7 bases from V and 7 bases from J, the junction contained 12 bases not matched to a gene. CDR3 coding DNA: TGTGCCAGCACCGACAGGGGTGGTTTACCGAATTCACCCCTCCACTTT. It yields the protein CASTDRGGLPNSPLHF.

This clone was picked up a small number of times. The gene calls are TRBV4-3 and TRBJ2-3, with D possibly TRBD2 on 6 matching bases. Per the germline V gene, CDR1 is LGHNA and CDR2 is YSLEER. V lost 0 bases and J lost 5, with 21 bases in between. The CDR3 contains 18 residues. CDR3 in amino acids: CASSQEGGGASALDTQYF. In DNA form, the CDR3 reads TGCGCCAGCAGCCAAGAGGGAGGCGGCGCTAGCGCCTTAGATACGCAGTATTTT.

A single count supports this clone. This sequence joins TRBV19 and TRBJ2-7; tentatively, D is TRBD1 (5 bases). Trimming pared 3 bases from V and 7 bases from J, leaving 13 bases between. CDR3 length: 13 residues. CDR1 LNHDA and CDR2 SQIVND come from the germline V gene (reference sequence). CDR3: CASSIFPGYEQYF. CDR3 in DNA: TGTGCCAGTAGTATCTTCCCAGGGTATGAGCAGTACTTC.

The chain has TRBV5-1 and TRBJ2-1; D ambiguous. Trimming left V 4 bases short and J 2 bases short, with 13 bases between. The V gene's germline CDR1 is SGHRS and CDR2 YFSETQ. The CDR3 has 15 residues. The CDR3 region is CASSPAGSTYNEQFF. In DNA form, the CDR3 reads TGCGCCAGCAGCCCCGCCGGGTCCACCTACAATGAGCAGTTCTTC.

V is TRBV19 and J is TRBJ2-2, with D uncertain. The CDR3 sequence is 14 residues long. Looked up from germline, CDR1 is LNHDA and CDR2 is SQIVND (reference sequence). Trimming cost V 3 bases and J 6 bases, with 11 bases left between them. CDR3 coding DNA: TGTGCCAGTAGTATCGCCGGGTCCCCCGGGGAGCTGTTTTTT. Translation gives CASSIAGSPGELFF.

The rearrangement joins TRBV18 to TRBJ2-7, with a possible D match to TRBD1 (5 bases). V lost 2 bases to trimming and J lost 0 bases, with 14 bases between them. The CDR3 loop spans 16 amino acids. CDR1 and CDR2 from the germline V gene are KGHSH and LQKENI. The chain's CDR3 is CASSPRNQGNSYEQYF. CDR3 sequence (DNA): TGTGCCAGCTCACCAAGGAACCAGGGTAACTCCTACGAGCAGTACTTC.

The J gene is TRBJ2-2, the V gene TRBV7-2; D is perhaps TRBD2 (6 bases). Trimming stripped 5 bases from V and 4 bases from J, with 17 bases between. The CDR3 is 16 amino acids. Germline CDR1 is SGHTA and CDR2 is FQGNSA. The CDR3 DNA reads as TGTGCCAGCAGCCCCTTCCCCCGGGGAGGCACCGGGGAGCTGTTTTTT. Its translation: CASSPFPRGGTGELFF.

The chain is built from TRBV6-1 and TRBJ2-3, with TRBD1 matching 9 bases. The germline V gene encodes CDR1 MNHNS and CDR2 SASEGT. There are 15 residues in the CDR3. Unmatched junction bases numbered 7, after V lost 6 bases and J lost 3 bases. The CDR3 bases are TGTGCCAGCAGCTTCCCCGGGACAGGGACAGATACGCAGTATTTT. It translates to CASSFPGTGTDTQYF.

The V call is TRBV19, the J call TRBJ2-7; D is unclear. Trimming shortened V by 1 base and J by 4 bases, and 14 bases separated the two germline ends. From germline, CDR1 is LNHDA and CDR2 SQIVND (reference sequence). CDR3 length: 15 residues. CDR3 residues: CASSIGPPGDYEQYF. CDR3 DNA: TGTGCCAGTAGTATAGGTCCACCCGGAGATTACGAGCAGTACTTC. Supplemented by reference TRBV19 and TRBJ2-7, the full variable domain reads DGGITQSPKYLFRKEGQNVTLSCEQNLNHDAMYWYRQDPGQGLRLIYYSQIVNDFQKGDIAEGYSVSREKKESFPLTVTSAQKNPTAFYLCASSIGPPGDYEQYFGPGTRLTVT.

This clone was seen just once. The gene calls are TRBV7-2 and TRBJ2-7; 11 nucleotides match TRBD1. The CDR3 is 18 amino acids. Germline V gene lookup returns CDR1 SGHTA and CDR2 FQGNSA. V shed 6 bases and J 5 bases; nucleotides not matched to a gene: 18. Here the CDR3 reads CASRSRVGSGTGGDEQYF. CDR3 sequence (DNA): TGTGCCAGCAGGAGCCGAGTTGGATCCGGGACAGGGGGGGACGAGCAGTACTTC.

CDR3 coding DNA: TGTGCCATTTCCCCAGGGGGACAGGGTTACGAGCAGTACTTC. It yields the protein CAISPGGQGYEQYF. V gene TRBV28 combines with J gene TRBJ2-5, with 9 bases matching TRBD1. TRBJ2-7 matches the DNA end more closely, so the J call is doubtful. From germline, CDR1 is MDHEN and CDR2 SYDVKM. The CDR3 consists of 14 residues.

The chain employs TRBV21-1 and TRBJ2-7; the table gives TRBD2 as D, unverified against the DNA. TRBV21-1 is recorded as a pseudogene. The CDR3 contains 14 residues. CDR3 sequence: CASPGLAGFYEQYF. In DNA, the CDR3 is TGTGCCAGCCCCGGTCTCGCGGGGTTCTACGAGCAGTACTTC.

The J gene is TRBJ1-4, the V gene TRBV9; D not resolved. CDR3 length: 13 residues. Germline V gene lookup returns CDR1 SGDLS and CDR2 YYNGEE. The ends were cut back, 0 bases at V and 8 bases at J, with 8 bases in the middle. The CDR3, as DNA: TGTGCCAGCAGCGTAGGTCTGTCGGAAAAACTGTTTTTT. Translating gives CASSVGLSEKLFF.

The gene calls are TRBV18 and TRBJ1-3, with TRBD1 identical over 7 bases. The CDR3 runs 13 residues. Germline CDR1 KGHSH, CDR2 LQKENI. V lost 1 base and J lost 14; bases outside the gene matches: 8. The CDR3 DNA follows: TGTGCCAGCTCACCACATCCCCGGGACAGACTATATTTT. Translated, it gives CASSPHPRDRLYF.

CDR3 loop: CSAQQGGRGNQPQHF. DNA for the CDR3: TGCAGCGCCCAACAGGGGGGACGAGGCAATCAGCCCCAGCATTTT. The J gene is TRBJ1-5, the V gene TRBV29-1, with TRBD1 identical over 8 bases. CDR1 and CDR2 from the germline V gene are SQVTM and ANQGSEA. Trimming at V came to 7 bases and at J to 2 bases, leaving 10 bases not matched to a gene. The CDR3 has 15 residues.

The chain couples TRBV5-1 to TRBJ2-3; D uncertain. This CDR3 is 15 amino acids long. Germline V gene lookup returns CDR1 SGHRS and CDR2 YFSETQ. Between the trimmed V and J ends, which lost 0 bases and 2 bases, there was a span of 10 bases. CDR3 loop: CASSLARPLTDTQYF. The CDR3 nucleotides are TGCGCCAGCAGCTTGGCTAGGCCCCTCACAGATACGCAGTATTTT.

This clone was found a few times. The chain combines TRBV7-6 with TRBJ2-3, with D unresolved. Germline CDR1 reads SGHVS; CDR2 reads FNYEAQ. Trimming shortened V by 5 bases and J by 1 base, and 10 bases separated the two germline ends. This CDR3 is built from 14 residues. CDR3 in DNA: TGTGCCAGCAGCCCGAGACAACGCACAGATACGCAGTATTTT. It codes for CASSPRQRTDTQYF.

This chain links TRBV28 with TRBJ2-2; D ambiguous. With 1 base removed from V and 0 bases from J, the gap between germline ends came to 12 bases. Germline V gene sequence: CDR1 MDHEN, CDR2 SYDVKM. The CDR3 runs to 17 residues. CDR3 DNA: TGTGCCAGCAGTTTATCCCTGACTCCTACGAACACCGGGGAGCTGTTTTTT. It codes for CASSLSLTPTNTGELFF. Full variable domain (remainder filled in from reference TRBV28 and TRBJ2-2): DVKVTQSSRYLVKRTGEKVFLECVQDMDHENMFWYRQDPGLGLRLIYFSYDVKMKEKGDIPEGYSVSREKKERFSLILESASTNQTSMYLCASSLSLTPTNTGELFFGEGSRLTVL.

V gene TRBV7-2 combines with J gene TRBJ2-5; no reliable D call. CDR1 is SGHTA and CDR2 is FQGNSA in the germline V gene. V was shortened by 1 base and J by 2 bases, with 5 bases between the two germline ends. The CDR3 runs 13 residues. The CDR3 region has the DNA TGTGCCAGCAGCTTAGAGCCGCAAGAGACCCAGTACTTC. It encodes CASSLEPQETQYF.

The genes are TRBV5-1 and TRBJ2-7, with 13 bases lining up with TRBD2. CDR1 and CDR2 (germline): SGHRS, YFSETQ. V lost 3 bases to trimming and J lost 3 bases; unmatched junction nucleotides: 6. The CDR3 has 16 residues. The CDR3 is CASSWEGLAGSYEQYF. The CDR3 DNA reads as TGCGCCAGCAGCTGGGAGGGACTAGCGGGGAGCTACGAGCAGTACTTC.

The DNA for the CDR3 is TGCGCCAGCAGCCAAGACAGGGTGGGGGGTGAGCAGTTCTTC. This encodes CASSQDRVGGEQFF. The chain carries TRBV4-3 and TRBJ2-1, with D possibly being TRBD2 (6 bases). The length of the CDR3 is 14 residues. CDR1 is LGHNA, CDR2 YSLEER, per germline. The ends were cut back, 0 bases at V and 9 bases at J, with 12 bases in the middle.

The chain couples TRBV7-6 to TRBJ2-7; D is ambiguous. Trimming removed 2 bases from V and 0 bases from J, with 8 bases in between. The CDR3 consists of 14 residues. Germline CDR1 and CDR2: SGHVS and FNYEAQ. CDR3 in amino acids: CASSLSASSYEQYF. CDR3 bases: TGTGCCAGCAGCTTATCGGCTAGCTCCTACGAGCAGTACTTC.

The V and J genes are TRBV4-2 and TRBJ2-7; the match to TRBD1 covers 8 bases. Germline V CDR1 and CDR2: LGHNA, YNFKEQ. The CDR3 has 17 amino acids. V gave up 0 bases and J gave up 4 bases; unmatched junction bases: 11. CDR3 sequence reads: CASSQEGRNRGLYEQYF. DNA for the CDR3: TGTGCCAGCAGCCAAGAGGGGCGGAACAGGGGGTTATACGAGCAGTACTTC.

The chain is built from TRBV28 and TRBJ2-2, with a tentative D call TRBD1 (5 bases). Germline V lookup: CDR1 MDHEN, CDR2 SYDVKM. This CDR3 is built from 14 residues. With 5 bases removed from V and 8 bases from J, the gap between germline ends came to 15 bases. CDR3 nucleotide sequence: TGTGCCAGCAGTCGTCAGGGTAGCTGGGGGGAGCTGTTTTTT. Protein: CASSRQGSWGELFF.

This clone was seen only a few times. The chain is built from TRBV27 and TRBJ1-5; D is undetermined. Per germline, CDR1 MNHEY and CDR2 SMNVEV (reference sequence). V lost 5 bases and J 6 bases, leaving 14 bases between the germline ends. The length of the CDR3 is 14 residues. CDR3 DNA: TGTGCCAGCAGTCCGGGAGGTAGGCGTCAGCCCCAGCATTTT. This codes for CASSPGGRRQPQHF.

The CDR3 spells CASSSNTQRANVLTF. The CDR3 DNA reads as TGCGCCAGCAGCTCGAACACGCAACGGGCCAACGTCCTGACTTTC. The chain has TRBV5-1 and TRBJ2-6; D ambiguous. CDR1 SGHRS and CDR2 YFSETQ come from the germline V gene. The CDR3 covers 15 residues. V was pared by 3 bases and J by 5 bases, with 12 bases between.

V usage is TRBV7-8 and J usage is TRBJ2-1; TRBD1 agrees at 11 bases. The CDR3 spans 15 residues. Germline values: CDR1 SGHVS, CDR2 FQNEAQ. The ends lost 4 bases at V and 7 bases at J; junction bases unmatched: 6. The CDR3 bases are TGTGCCAGCAGCTGGCGGACAGGGGGCGGGAATGAGCAGTTCTTC. It encodes CASSWRTGGGNEQFF.

This clone was counted a few times. This sequence joins TRBV27 and TRBJ2-7; D uncertain. With 3 bases removed from V and 6 bases from J, the gap between germline ends came to 15 bases. Germline CDR1 MNHEY, CDR2 SMNVEV (reference sequence). This CDR3 contains 14 residues. Here the CDR3 reads CASSLGSSPSEQYF. CDR3 nucleotide sequence: TGTGCCAGCAGTTTGGGCAGTTCCCCCTCCGAGCAGTACTTC.

This clone is a singleton in its sample. The chain couples TRBV23-1 to TRBJ1-6; 7 bases are a match to TRBD1. Being an ORF, TRBV23-1 has a function that is uncertain. Unmatched junction bases numbered 12, after V lost 2 bases and J lost 5 bases. The CDR3 totals 18 residues. The CDR3 DNA sequence: TGCGCCAGCAGTCAACCTCCGTCCCGGGACAGAAATAATTCACCCCTCCACTTT. It specifies CASSQPPSRDRNNSPLHF.

V and J are TRBV27 and TRBJ2-1; perhaps TRBD1 as D (6 bases). V was shortened by 6 bases and J by 6 bases, with 15 bases between the two germline ends. The V gene's germline CDR1 is MNHEY and CDR2 SMNVEV (reference sequence). CDR3 length equals 14 residues. The CDR3 coding sequence is TGTGCCAGCAGGTCGGCTAGCAGGGGCAATGAGCAGTTCTTC. Translated: CASRSASRGNEQFF.

This clone has more than one count but fewer than ten. The CDR3 protein is CASSGTGESEKLFF. The DNA of the CDR3 is TGTGCCAGCAGTGGGACAGGGGAGAGTGAAAAACTGTTTTTT. The chain is built from TRBV25-1 and TRBJ1-4, with TRBD1 matching 9 bases. CDR3 length: 14 amino acids. The V gene end was trimmed by 4 bases and the J gene end by 7 bases; junction bases not matched to a gene: 4. Per the germline V gene, CDR1 is MGHDK and CDR2 is SYGVNS.